The T cell receptor beta chain described here comes from a study of OX40 agonist ivuxolimab in advanced cancers. At the level of the study: In three patients, partial responses were observed, one with hepatocellular carcinoma and two with cutaneous melanoma. General study results and limits: The study found that CD8+ T cells averaged more expanded clones than CD4+.

The protocol was immunoSEQ multiplex PCR, while the TCRdb copy is restricted to in-frame clones and leaves out a portion. The data show about 120,000 clones, over 75% seen once. On this clone: Its target is not known.

This TCR was recovered from an adult with an advanced solid tumor such as melanoma, head and neck, liver or kidney cancer. The sequenced sample was CD4+ or CD8+ T cells sorted from blood, obtained in a trial of the OX40 agonist ivuxolimab.

CDR3 DNA: TGTGCCAGCAGCTTCCCTCAAGAGACCCAGTACTTC. It specifies CASSFPQETQYF. The V gene is TRBV5-4, the J gene TRBJ2-5; no clear D. The CDR3 contains 12 residues. Germline V gene sequence: CDR1 SGHNT, CDR2 YYREEE (reference sequence). Trimming left V 2 bases short and J 2 bases short, with 4 bases between.